This record covers a single T cell receptor beta chain. Using immunoSEQ multiplex PCR, the repertoire was profiled, and TCRdb retains in-frame clones only, with some absent. The data show under 400,000 clones, 65% to 90% seen once. The data belong to a study of blood T cell repertoires in COVID-19. The CDR3 has 12 amino acids. V was cut by 4 bases and J by 8 bases, with 12 bases left in between. Germline lookup yields CDR1 SGHDT and CDR2 YYEEEE. The sequence was collected from a middle-aged woman with acute COVID-19. V and J are TRBV5-6 and TRBJ1-1; TRBD1 might be the D (5 bases). Sequencing was performed on PBMCs or T cells enriched from blood (not recorded which). CDR3 in DNA: TGTGCCAGCAGCAGGGAAACAGGAGAAGCTTTCTTT. Protein sequence: CASSRETGEAFF. The full variable domain, in which reference TRBV5-6 and TRBJ1-1 provide the parts outside the CDR3, is DAGVTQSPTHLIKTRGQQVTLRCSPKSGHDTVSWYQQALGQGPQFIFQYYEEEERQRGNFPDRFSGHQFPNYSSELNVNALLLGDSALYLCASSRETGEAFFGQGTRLTVV.